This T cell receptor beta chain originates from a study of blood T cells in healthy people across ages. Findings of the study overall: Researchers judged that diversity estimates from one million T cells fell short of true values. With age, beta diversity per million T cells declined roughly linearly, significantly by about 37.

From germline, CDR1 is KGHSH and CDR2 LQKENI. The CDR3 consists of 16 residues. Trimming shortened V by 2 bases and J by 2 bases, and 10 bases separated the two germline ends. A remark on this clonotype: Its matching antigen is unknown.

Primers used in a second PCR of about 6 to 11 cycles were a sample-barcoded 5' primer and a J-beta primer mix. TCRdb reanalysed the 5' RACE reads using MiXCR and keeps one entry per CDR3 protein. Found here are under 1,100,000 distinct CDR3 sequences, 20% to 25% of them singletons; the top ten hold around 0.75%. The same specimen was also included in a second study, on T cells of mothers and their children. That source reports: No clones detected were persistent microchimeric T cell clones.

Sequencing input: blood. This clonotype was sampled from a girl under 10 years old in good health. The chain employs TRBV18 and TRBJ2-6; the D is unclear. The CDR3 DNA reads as TGTGCCAGCTCACCAATCTCCCCCCCTGGGGCCAACGTCCTGACTTTC. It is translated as CASSPISPPGANVLTF.